This TCR beta chain is drawn from a study of T cells in Graves' hyperthyroidism and ophthalmopathy (dated by TCRdb to about 2019). With respect to the entire study: Peripheral blood samples were taken at the time of initial diagnosis, prior to any treatment. In addition, the study compared T-cell repertoires in thyroid tissue and in blood from about 6 Graves' hyperthyroidism patients. An independent validation cohort of fewer than 20 hyperthyroidism patients and 17 patients who later progressed to ophthalmopathy tested prospective prediction of ophthalmopathy. To identify TCR V-J signatures that set the groups apart, the researchers used a discovery cohort of roughly 100 patients, made up of some 41 with Graves' ophthalmopathy and some 55 with stable Graves' hyperthyroidism. Once sampling was done, hyperthyroidism patients were given methimazole at a starting dose of 30 mg daily, whereas ophthalmopathy patients were given high-dose intravenous methylprednisolone. The paper describes TCR Vbeta CDR3 sequencing of 120 to 150 peripheral blood samples, made up of approximately 40 ophthalmopathy patients, 70 to 75 hyperthyroidism patients and 17 progressor patients. The 75 to 100 discovery patients were randomly divided into training and test sets at a 7:3 ratio.

This clonotype has a count of ten or more. The target of this receptor is not known. No much larger clone exists at a distance of one base, and base qualities are not known. Stable Graves' hyperthyroidism was defined as no progression to ophthalmopathy during 18 months of follow-up. Hyperthyroidism patients were aged 18 to 65 years and newly diagnosed, with disease duration of less than 2 months. Any patient with an uncontrolled infection, another autoimmune disease, pregnancy or lactation was excluded. Diagnoses were established on the basis of clinical symptoms, serum thyroxine and TRAb, thyroid ultrasound, and orbital computed tomography. PBMCs were separated from roughly 9.3 ml of fresh peripheral blood using Ficoll-Paque density gradient centrifugation. Total RNA was extracted with Trizol reagent, and quality was checked on an Agilent 2100 Bioanalyzer. The junction shows trimming of 6 bases on V and 10 bases on J, and the gene matches do not reach 9 bases of it. CDR1 MNHNS and CDR2 SASEGT are derived from the germline V gene. The CDR3 goes from the cysteine to the phenylalanine over 13 residues. The only DNA kept is the CDR3, 39 bases in frame from the first base.

General study outcomes and caveats: A 13 V-J signature model separated ophthalmopathy from stable hyperthyroidism, with roughly 88% sensitivity and roughly 84% specificity in cross-validation and 80%/75% in testing. During validation, the model predicted progression to ophthalmopathy a median of about 6.3 months ahead of onset, with almost 71% sensitivity and about 75% specificity. Most expanded thyroid clonotypes (frequency above 0.001) were also detected in blood, suggesting blood repertoires may reflect thyroid immune responses. No statistical method was used to fix the sample size in advance, and group allocation was not hidden from the investigators.

The TCR beta CDR3 regions were amplified from RNA transcripts. A first-round RT-PCR of the TCR CDR3 used the HTBI primer set with the Qiagen OneStep RT-PCR kit. Libraries were constructed in a second round of multiplex PCR, after which size selection and purification were carried out. Sequencing of the libraries was done on an Illumina HiSeq2000 using paired-end 100 bp reads. Per the source publication's procedure: SOAPnuke was used to process the raw data, throwing out any read that contained adapters or uncalled bases, had a mean Phred below 15, or lacked an exact constant-primer or identifier match. COPE v1.2.5 was used to merge the high-quality paired reads, and each unique nucleotide sequence was defined as a clonotype. MiTCR v1.1 was used to align clonotypes to the IMGT TRBV, TRBD and TRBJ reference segments. Analysis was restricted to V-J combinations with a frequency above 0.0001, which covered 99% to 99.2% of repertoires. A TCS score was defined as the ratio of F50 (clonal expansion) to E x V (chaos), with BLOSUM62-based TCRdist applied between CDR3 peptides within each V-J. Welch's t-statistics and random forest reduced 450 to 600 V-J features to roughly 13, which were used in a naive Bayes classifier (R e1071). The public reads were reanalyzed by TCRdb: fastp trimming at Q25, MiXCR alignment, in-frame beta chains only. Each entry merges the rows of one CDR3 protein and shows their most common DNA and genes. None of the V and J calls come from the authors' own analysis; TCRdb made them. The sample table records under 550,000 distinct CDR3 sequences; roughly 13% of these occur just once. The ten largest clones take up 5% to 6.5% of the sample.

This clonotype was obtained from a woman aged 18-29 years with Graves' hyperthyroidism. The source material was blood. The V and J genes are TRBV6-1 and TRBJ2-1; TRBD2 lines up with 7 middle nucleotides. Here the CDR3 is given as CASSPDGRLEQFF. The DNA is as follows: TGTGCCAGCAGCCCGGACGGGAGGCTCGAGCAGTTCTTC.